Shown below are 2 T cell receptor beta chains from a single sample sequenced in a study of shared clonotypes between healthy human individuals. Some clones are missing from TCRdb's copy, which holds only in-frame ones; the method was immunoSEQ multiplex PCR. The sample has about 2.3 million clones; over 90% are singletons. The sequenced sample was naive CD4+ T cells from PBMCs. The subset is: CD45RA+ positively selected. These receptors originate from a man younger than 35 in good health. Some clones in this sample may be carry-over from other donors' samples.

V gene TRBV28 combines with J gene TRBJ1-5; maybe TRBD1 (6 bases). Germline lookup yields CDR1 MDHEN and CDR2 SYDVKM. V lost 3 bases to trimming and J lost 6 bases, with 12 bases between them. This CDR3 spans 14 amino acids. The DNA for the CDR3 is TGTGCCAGCAGTTTGGGTGGGGGGCTTCAGCCCCAGCATTTT. Residues: CASSLGGGLQPQHF.

The J gene is TRBJ2-3, the V gene TRBV5-4; the D call may be TRBD1 or TRBD2 (5 bases each). The V gene lost 3 bases and the J gene lost 3 bases, with 14 bases spanning the gap. CDR1 is SGHNT, CDR2 YYREEE, per germline (reference sequence). The CDR3 runs 15 residues. CDR3 nucleotides: TGTGCCAGCAGCTCCGGGACCACACTTACAGATACGCAGTATTTT. It codes for CASSSGTTLTDTQYF.